A selection of T cell receptor beta chains follows, all from one sample in a study of cytomegalovirus exposure and HLA in healthy donors. Clones were sequenced by immunoSEQ multiplex PCR, and TCRdb holds only the in-frame ones, with some missing. The table shows about 130,000 clones, with around 77% occurring only once. Specimen: PBMCs. These receptors were obtained from a man aged 50 to 59 in good health and CMV-seronegative. CDR3s include the opening cysteine and the closing phenylalanine or tryptophan. D genes are given only for firm matches. Clone size is given for some rows only: seen once, a few or many times, or a class if the clone is expanded.

J: TRBJ1-5; D: NA; size: NA; V: TRBV19; CDR3: CASRRQENQPQHF; DNA: TGTGCCAGTAGAAGGCAGGAAAATCAGCCCCAGCATTTT
J: TRBJ1-5; D: NA; size: few; V: TRBV7-2; CDR3: CASSLGPTSGQPQHF; DNA: TGTGCCAGCAGCTTAGGTCCGACTAGCGGCCAGCCCCAGCATTTT
J: TRBJ1-2; D: NA; size: NA; V: TRBV13; CDR3: CASSLGLNVQGSGYTF; DNA: TGTGCCAGCAGCTTAGGCCTAAATGTTCAGGGCTCTGGCTACACCTTC
J: TRBJ2-7; D: TRBD1; size: NA; V: TRBV9; CDR3: CASSVGQGPYEQYF; DNA: TGTGCCAGCAGCGTAGGACAGGGACCCTACGAGCAGTACTTC
J: TRBJ2-2; D: TRBD2; size: once; V: TRBV7-7; CDR3: CASSLGTSGRNTGELFF; DNA: TGTGCTAGCAGCTTAGGGACTAGCGGGAGGAACACCGGGGAGCTGTTTTTT
J: TRBJ2-2; D: NA; size: few; V: TRBV2; CDR3: CASSGLGGATGELFF; DNA: TGTGCCAGCAGTGGTCTAGGGGGTGCTACCGGGGAGCTGTTTTTT
J: TRBJ1-5; D: NA; size: NA; V: TRBV10-3; CDR3: CAISESRLGPKPQHF; DNA: TGTGCCATCAGTGAGTCCCGGTTGGGCCCTAAGCCCCAGCATTTT
J: TRBJ2-5; D: NA; size: few; V: TRBV7-8; CDR3: CASSLAGETQYF; DNA: TGTGCCAGCAGCTTAGCCGGTGAGACCCAGTACTTC
J: TRBJ1-6; D: NA; size: NA; V: TRBV5-6; CDR3: CASSLREITGNSPLHF; DNA: TGTGCCAGCAGCTTACGGGAGATTACTGGAAATTCACCCCTCCACTTT
J: TRBJ2-3; D: NA; size: NA; V: TRBV4-1; CDR3: CASSQDEAGWDTQYF; DNA: TGCGCCAGCAGCCAAGATGAGGCAGGGTGGGATACGCAGTATTTT
J: TRBJ2-7; D: TRBD1; size: once; V: TRBV7-2; CDR3: CASSLGQGGSYEQYF; DNA: TGTGCCAGCAGTCTCGGACAGGGAGGTTCCTACGAGCAGTACTTC
J: TRBJ2-7; D: TRBD1; size: NA; V: TRBV4-1; CDR3: CASSQDHRDRGIYEQYF; DNA: TGCGCCAGCAGCCAAGATCATAGGGACAGGGGGATCTACGAGCAGTACTTC
J: TRBJ1-5; D: NA; size: NA; V: TRBV28; CDR3: CASAGRLINQPQHF; DNA: TGTGCCAGCGCGGGGCGGTTAATCAATCAGCCCCAGCATTTT
J: TRBJ1-5; D: TRBD1; size: NA; V: TRBV6-1; CDR3: CASGQGAYENQPQHF; DNA: TGTGCCAGCGGGCAGGGGGCTTATGAGAATCAGCCCCAGCATTTT
J: TRBJ2-6; D: NA; size: NA; V: TRBV6-4; CDR3: CASSDSTGGANVLTF; DNA: TGTGCCAGCAGTGACTCGACAGGTGGGGCCAACGTCCTGACTTTC
J: TRBJ1-2; D: NA; size: once; V: TRBV20-1; CDR3: CSARVFDGYTF; DNA: TGCAGTGCTAGAGTTTTCGATGGCTACACCTTC
J: TRBJ1-1; D: TRBD1; size: NA; V: TRBV19; CDR3: CASSKPGGMNTEAFF; DNA: TGTGCCAGTTCAAAACCAGGGGGGATGAACACTGAAGCTTTCTTT
J: TRBJ1-3; D: TRBD1; size: few; V: TRBV7-9; CDR3: CASSVTGTGGNTIYF; DNA: TGTGCCAGCAGCGTGACTGGGACAGGAGGAAACACCATATATTTT
J: TRBJ2-3; D: TRBD1; size: few; V: TRBV11-2; CDR3: CASSQTGGGTDTQYF; DNA: TGTGCCAGCAGCCAGACAGGGGGTGGCACAGATACGCAGTATTTT
J: TRBJ2-3; D: NA; size: NA; V: TRBV28; CDR3: CASSASFTDTQYF; DNA: TGTGCCAGCAGTGCAAGCTTCACAGATACGCAGTATTTT
J: TRBJ2-7; D: NA; size: NA; V: TRBV19; CDR3: CASSRDRFPYEQYF; DNA: TGTGCCAGTAGCAGAGACAGGTTTCCCTACGAGCAGTACTTC
J: TRBJ1-1; D: TRBD1; size: NA; V: TRBV28; CDR3: CASNLGTGGKTEAFF; DNA: TGTGCCAGCAACCTCGGGACAGGAGGGAAAACTGAAGCTTTCTTT
J: TRBJ1-6; D: NA; size: NA; V: TRBV5-1; CDR3: CASSQGGNSPLHF; DNA: TGCGCCAGCAGTCAGGGTGGGAATTCACCCCTCCACTTT
J: TRBJ2-7; D: TRBD2; size: NA; V: TRBV11-1; CDR3: CASSQTSGRAYEQYF; DNA: TGTGCCAGCAGCCAAACTAGCGGGAGGGCCTACGAGCAGTACTTC
J: TRBJ2-5; D: NA; size: NA; V: TRBV6-5; CDR3: CASRPPTSQETQYF; DNA: TGTGCCAGCAGACCCCCGACTAGCCAAGAGACCCAGTACTTC
J: TRBJ1-1; D: NA; size: NA; V: TRBV30; CDR3: CAWSVKLGENTEAFF; DNA: TGTGCCTGGAGTGTGAAACTAGGAGAGAACACTGAAGCTTTCTTT
J: TRBJ2-7; D: NA; size: NA; V: TRBV5-4; CDR3: CASSLRGQKSSYEQYF; DNA: TGTGCCAGCAGCTTGCGGGGTCAAAAAAGCTCCTACGAGCAGTACTTC
J: TRBJ2-2; D: TRBD2; size: NA; V: TRBV9; CDR3: CASSVEAGKGGELFF; DNA: TGTGCCAGCAGCGTAGAAGCGGGAAAGGGCGGGGAGCTGTTTTTT
J: TRBJ2-7; D: TRBD1; size: few; V: TRBV5-4; CDR3: CASSPNRGAAYEQYF; DNA: TGTGCCAGCAGCCCCAACAGGGGAGCCGCCTACGAGCAGTACTTC
J: TRBJ1-2; D: NA; size: NA; V: TRBV25-1; CDR3: CASSGQSFNYGYTF; DNA: TGTGCCAGCAGTGGACAGTCCTTTAACTATGGCTACACCTTC
J: TRBJ2-5; D: NA; size: NA; V: TRBV18; CDR3: CASSPEETQYF; DNA: TGTGCCAGCTCCCCCGAAGAGACCCAGTACTTC
J: TRBJ2-7; D: NA; size: NA; V: TRBV2; CDR3: CASSDRTYEQYF; DNA: TGTGCCAGCAGTGACAGAACCTACGAGCAGTACTTC
J: TRBJ2-5; D: TRBD1; size: NA; V: TRBV5-1; CDR3: CASSSPTGGGETQYF; DNA: TGCGCCAGCAGCTCCCCGACAGGGGGGGGAGAGACCCAGTACTTC
J: TRBJ2-5; D: TRBD1; size: NA; V: TRBV7-6; CDR3: CASSLGSPDRPARTQYF; DNA: TGTGCCAGCAGCTTAGGGTCCCCGGACAGGCCCGCGAGGACCCAGTACTTC
J: TRBJ2-3; D: TRBD1; size: NA; V: TRBV28; CDR3: CASSFYRGRADTQYF; DNA: TGTGCCAGCAGTTTCTACAGGGGGCGCGCAGATACGCAGTATTTT
J: TRBJ2-7; D: TRBD1; size: NA; V: TRBV7-6; CDR3: CASSLATAGTGAYEQYF; DNA: TGTGCCAGCAGCTTAGCGACAGCTGGGACAGGGGCCTACGAGCAGTACTTC
J: TRBJ2-1; D: TRBD2; size: NA; V: TRBV5-5; CDR3: CASSPSPLAGKRNEQFF; DNA: TGTGCCAGCAGCCCCAGTCCACTAGCGGGAAAGAGGAATGAGCAGTTCTTC
J: TRBJ2-5; D: TRBD1; size: NA; V: TRBV19; CDR3: CATRDRGLSETQYF; DNA: TGTGCCACCAGGGACAGGGGGCTTTCAGAGACCCAGTACTTC
J: TRBJ2-7; D: NA; size: NA; V: TRBV4-2; CDR3: CASSQGVQGYEQYF; DNA: TGTGCCAGCAGCCAAGGTGTACAGGGTTACGAGCAGTACTTC
J: TRBJ2-5; D: NA; size: NA; V: TRBV15; CDR3: CATSRGAETQYF; DNA: TGTGCCACCAGCAGAGGGGCAGAGACCCAGTACTTC